A single sample gave rise to the 4 T cell receptor beta chains below, sequenced in a study of breast tumors, draining lymph nodes, adjacent tissues. The lymph nodes were axillary draining lymph nodes from breast cancer patients. Each CDR3 protein is one row after TCRdb ran MiXCR on the multiplex PCR reads. This table holds 150,000 to 200,000 distinct CDR3 sequences, 33% found once. The specimen sequenced was axillary lymph node tissue. The receptors come from a female donor with breast cancer. Some clones in this sample may be carry-over from other donors' samples.

This sequence joins TRBV12-3 or TRBV12-4 and TRBJ2-3; 7 bases are a match to TRBD2. V lost 5 bases and J lost 5; bases outside the gene matches: 13. This CDR3 is built from 16 residues. The CDR3 sequence is CASSAPLASGIDTQYF. CDR3 nucleotides: TGTGCCAGCAGTGCCCCCCTGGCCAGCGGGATAGATACGCAGTATTTT.

V gene TRBV11-3 combines with J gene TRBJ2-7; the match to TRBD1 covers 11 bases. The CDR3 has 16 residues. In germline, CDR1 is SGHNT, CDR2 YENEEA. Trimming at V came to 6 bases and at J to 6 bases, leaving 13 bases not matched to a gene. CDR3 in amino acids: CASRPCPGQGAREQYF. CDR3 sequence (DNA): TGTGCCAGCAGGCCGTGTCCCGGACAGGGGGCGCGCGAGCAGTACTTC.

This clonotype was counted at least ten times. The chain links TRBV25-1 to TRBJ2-1; D might be TRBD2 (5 bases). The CDR3 is 16 residues long. Germline CDR1 is MGHDK and CDR2 is SYGVNS. V was shortened by 0 bases and J by 1 base, with 10 bases between the two germline ends. The CDR3 bases are TGTGCCAGCAGTGAATATGGCGGGCCTTCCTACAATGAGCAGTTCTTC. Protein product: CASSEYGGPSYNEQFF.

This clonotype has a count of ten or more. V gene TRBV6-1 combines with J gene TRBJ2-7; no clear D gene. The CDR3 totals 11 residues. V was trimmed by 9 bases and J by 6 bases, leaving 12 bases between them. Per germline, CDR1 MNHNS and CDR2 SASEGT. CDR3 region: CASQGPSEQYF. The CDR3 DNA is TGTGCCAGTCAAGGGCCTTCCGAGCAGTACTTC.